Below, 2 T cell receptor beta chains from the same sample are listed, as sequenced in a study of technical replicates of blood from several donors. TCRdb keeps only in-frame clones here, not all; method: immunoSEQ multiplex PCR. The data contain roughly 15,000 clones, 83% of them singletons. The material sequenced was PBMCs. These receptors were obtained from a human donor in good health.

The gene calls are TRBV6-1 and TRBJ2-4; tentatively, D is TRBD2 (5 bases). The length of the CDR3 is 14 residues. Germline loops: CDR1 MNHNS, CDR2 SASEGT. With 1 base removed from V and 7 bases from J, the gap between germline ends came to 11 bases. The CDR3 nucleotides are TGTGCCAGCAGTGAAGGGGGAGTGGGGAACATTCAGTACTTC. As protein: CASSEGGVGNIQYF.

The CDR3 reads CSALPIAGTGELFF. The CDR3 DNA is TGCAGCGCCCTCCCCATAGCGGGCACCGGGGAGCTGTTTTTT. The chain uses TRBV29-1 and TRBJ2-2, with 7 bases identical to TRBD2. This CDR3 region has 14 residues. V dropped 7 bases and J dropped 4; count of bases not matched to a gene: 9. The V gene's germline CDR1 is SQVTM and CDR2 ANQGSEA.